Included here is one T cell receptor (beta chain) sequence, with context. This record comes from a study of cytomegalovirus exposure and HLA in healthy donors. Trimming took 0 bases from V and 6 from J; bases not matched to a gene: 3. The CDR3 covers 16 residues. Germline CDR1 and CDR2: SGDLS and YYNGEE. Amplification used 60 Vbeta primers and 13 Jbeta primers. Per the original methods: Roughly 11 million shared chains were among the roughly 78 million unique TCR beta chains that a later analysis counted. The table came from immunoSEQ multiplex PCR; TCRdb's copy has only in-frame clones and leaves some out. The DNA gave D and trimming, while V, J and clone size come from that table. Here the sample spans roughly 100,000 clones, 76% being singletons. Samples came from healthy bone marrow donors.

The chain is built from TRBV9 and TRBJ2-1, with 13 bases lining up with TRBD2. The TCR comes from a man aged 40-49 years in good health and CMV-seropositive. The sample consisted of PBMCs. In nucleotides, the CDR3 is TGTGCCAGCAGCGTAGTTCGACTAGCGGGAGGCAATGAGCAGTTCTTC. Residues: CASSVVRLAGGNEQFF.